A selection of T cell receptor beta chains follows, all from one sample in a study of control samples from healthy donors and cancer patients. Clones were sequenced by immunoSEQ multiplex PCR, and TCRdb holds only the in-frame ones, with some missing. Of 75,000 to 90,000 clones in the sample, about 83% were seen once. Sequencing input: blood. These receptors all stem from a woman aged 40 to 50 in good health. CDR3s include the opening cysteine and the closing phenylalanine or tryptophan. A D gene is named only where the DNA matches it firmly. Clone size is stated in some rows and not others, as once, few, many or a class when expanded.

>once|TRBV27|NA|TRBJ2-6
TGTGCCAGCAGTTACCGCAAGGACATTTGGATGTCTGGGGCCAACGTCCTGACTTTC
CASSYRKDIWMSGANVLTF
>NA|TRBV24-1|NA|TRBJ2-5
TGTGCCACCAGTGACCCACTAGGCCAAGAGACCCAGTACTTC
CATSDPLGQETQYF
>NA|TRBV29-1|NA|TRBJ1-2
TGCAGCGTTGACCAGCCCGGGGATGAGGCCTATGGCTACACCTTC
CSVDQPGDEAYGYTF
>NA|TRBV27|NA|TRBJ1-3
TGTGCCAGCAGGTCAAACTCTGGAAACACCATATATTTT
CASRSNSGNTIYF
>NA|TRBV6-5|TRBD1|TRBJ1-1
TGTGCCAGCAGCAGGACAGGAGGCACTGAAGCTTTCTTT
CASSRTGGTEAFF
>NA|TRBV5-4|NA|TRBJ2-1
TGTGCCAGCAGCCCCCCGACGCGGGGGCCAAACAATGAGCAGTTCTTC
CASSPPTRGPNNEQFF
>NA|TRBV7-7|TRBD2|TRBJ2-3
TGTGCCAGCAGCTTAGCCTCTAGCGGGAGCACAGATACGCAGTATTTT
CASSLASSGSTDTQYF
>NA|TRBV7-3|TRBD1|TRBJ1-1
TGTGCCAGCAGCTTAGACCTAACAGGGGACTGGTATATGAACACTGAAGCTTTCTTT
CASSLDLTGDWYMNTEAFF
>NA|TRBV27|NA|TRBJ1-5
TGTGCCAGCAGTTTAGGGGCGGGGCCGAACTTTTCCCAGCATTTT
CASSLGAGPNFSQHF
>once|TRBV9|NA|TRBJ2-7
TGTGCCAGCAGCGTGACCGGGGCCCCCTCCTACGAGCAGTACTTC
CASSVTGAPSYEQYF
>NA|TRBV6-5|NA|TRBJ1-2
TGTGCCAGCAGTTACTTACAGGGTCCTAACTATGGCTACACCTTC
CASSYLQGPNYGYTF
>NA|TRBV21-1|NA|TRBJ1-5
TGTGCCAGCAGCAAGGGCCCAAGGGGAGACAATCAGCCCCAGCATTTT
CASSKGPRGDNQPQHF
>NA|TRBV2|NA|TRBJ1-2
TGTGCCAGCAGTGAAGCTTGGGGATCTAACTATGGCTACACCTTC
CASSEAWGSNYGYTF
>NA|TRBV27|TRBD1|TRBJ2-2
TGTGCCAGCAGTTTATCAGGGACAGTGAACACCGGGGAGCTGTTTTTT
CASSLSGTVNTGELFF
>once|TRBV2|NA|TRBJ2-5
TGTGCCAGCAAACAGTCCCAAGAGACCCAGTACTTC
CASKQSQETQYF
>NA|TRBV5-4|NA|TRBJ2-2
TGTGCCAGCACCCTTGGCGGGACGAACACCGGGGAGCTGTTTTTT
CASTLGGTNTGELFF
>NA|TRBV27|NA|TRBJ1-1
TGTGCCAGCAGATTCAGGGGTAACACTGAAGCTTTCTTT
CASRFRGNTEAFF
>NA|TRBV5-5|NA|TRBJ1-5
TGTGCCAGCAGCTTTACCGGGGGGCGTCGGGGCAATCAGCCCCAGCATTTT
CASSFTGGRRGNQPQHF
>NA|TRBV6-5|TRBD1|TRBJ2-7
TGTGCCAGCAGCTTGGACAGGGTCAACGAGCAGTACTTC
CASSLDRVNEQYF
>NA|TRBV24-1|NA|TRBJ2-7
TGTGCCACCAGTGACCGCCCGGAGGGGGCGCGGGGCTACGAGCAGTACTTC
CATSDRPEGARGYEQYF
>NA|TRBV24-1|NA|TRBJ1-4
TGTGCCACCAGTGTCGGGGGGTCGACTAATGAAAAACTGTTTTTT
CATSVGGSTNEKLFF
>NA|TRBV2|TRBD2|TRBJ2-2
TGTGCCAGCAGCGAAGCGGGGGTCCCACAAACCGGGGAGCTGTTTTTT
CASSEAGVPQTGELFF
>once|TRBV4-3|TRBD2|TRBJ2-7
TGCGCCAGCAGCCAAGATCCCAGCGGGGGGGTGGGCGAGCAGTACTTC
CASSQDPSGGVGEQYF
>NA|TRBV7-3|TRBD1|TRBJ2-7
TGTGCCAGCAGCGAGGGACAGGGACAGACCTACGAGCAGTACTTC
CASSEGQGQTYEQYF
>NA|TRBV7-2|TRBD1|TRBJ1-1
TGTGCCAGCAGCTTGCAAGGGGGCTCTGAAGCTTTCTTT
CASSLQGGSEAFF
>once|TRBV10-1|NA|TRBJ2-1
TGCGCCAGCAGTGAGTCGACGCCCTACAATGAGCAGTTCTTC
CASSESTPYNEQFF
>NA|TRBV6-2/TRBV6-3|NA|TRBJ2-3
TGTGCCAGCAGCCCCATGGCAGATACGCAGTATTTT
CASSPMADTQYF
>NA|TRBV21-1|NA|TRBJ2-2
TGTGCCAGGTCGACTCTGAACACCGGGGAGCTGTTTTTT
CARSTLNTGELFF
>NA|TRBV4-1|NA|TRBJ1-1
TGCGCCAGCAGCCAAGCGGGGGAGGAAGCTTTCTTT
CASSQAGEEAFF
>NA|TRBV19|TRBD1|TRBJ2-6
TGTGCCAGTAGTATATCCCCAGGGGGCGCATCTGGGGCCAACGTCCTGACTTTC
CASSISPGGASGANVLTF
>NA|TRBV5-1|TRBD1|TRBJ2-2
TGCGCCAGCAGCGCTGGACAGGGAACCGGGGAGCTGTTTTTT
CASSAGQGTGELFF